These T cell receptor beta chains were read from a single sample in a study of blood T cell repertoires in COVID-19. Repertoires were generated with immunoSEQ multiplex PCR, while TCRdb's copy carries only in-frame clones and drops some. The sample lists more than 300,000 clones; 90% were seen once. Sequencing input: PBMCs or T cells enriched from blood (not recorded which). The receptors derive from a woman aged 25 to 39 who had been exposed to COVID-19. CDR3s include the opening cysteine and the closing phenylalanine or tryptophan. The D gene is left open where the match is weak. Size values are once, few and many counts, or a class for expanded clones, and some rows have none.

TRBV6-6,TRBJ2-2,.,.,CASSQITGSAGELFF,TGTGCCAGCAGCCAAATAACAGGGTCGGCCGGGGAGCTGTTTTTT
TRBV10-1,TRBJ1-2,.,.,CASSEDSKNYGYTF,TGCGCCAGCAGTGAGGACAGCAAGAACTATGGCTACACCTTC
TRBV27,TRBJ1-6,.,.,CASSRSRNSPLHF,TGTGCCAGCAGTCGAAGCAGGAATTCACCCCTCCACTTT
TRBV11-2,TRBJ1-6,TRBD1,.,CASSLDPGQEYNSPLHF,TGTGCCAGCAGCTTAGACCCGGGACAGGAATATAATTCACCCCTCCACTTT
TRBV13,TRBJ1-1,TRBD1,.,CASSLGEGANTEAFF,TGTGCCAGCAGCTTAGGGGAGGGGGCGAACACTGAAGCTTTCTTT
TRBV7-8,TRBJ2-1,.,.,CASSLAEYYNEQFF,TGTGCCAGCAGCTTAGCGGAGTACTACAATGAGCAGTTCTTC
TRBV29-1,TRBJ2-7,.,.,CSVRGSSYEQYF,TGCAGCGTTCGGGGATCCTCCTACGAGCAGTACTTC
TRBV7-9,TRBJ1-6,.,.,CASSREGGGNSPLHF,TGTGCCAGCAGCAGGGAAGGCGGGGGTAATTCACCCCTCCACTTT
TRBV9,TRBJ2-2,TRBD1,.,CASSRGQGNTGELFF,TGTGCCAGCAGCCGGGGACAGGGAAACACCGGGGAGCTGTTTTTT
TRBV19,TRBJ2-2,.,.,CASSTHLGQLNTGELFF,TGTGCCAGTAGCACCCACCTGGGGCAGTTGAACACCGGGGAGCTGTTTTTT
TRBV7-9,TRBJ1-1,.,.,CASSRVNTEAFF,TGTGCCAGCAGCCGGGTTAACACTGAAGCTTTCTTT
TRBV4-1,TRBJ1-5,TRBD1,.,CASSQVSARGVQPQHF,TGCGCCAGCAGCCAAGTGTCGGCCAGGGGGGTTCAGCCCCAGCATTTT
TRBV11-2,TRBJ1-2,TRBD1,.,CASSRSQGAFGYTF,TGTGCCAGCAGCCGATCTCAGGGGGCATTTGGCTACACCTTC
TRBV10-3,TRBJ2-2,.,.,CAISEPGITGELFF,TGTGCCATCAGTGAACCAGGGATCACCGGGGAGCTGTTTTTT
TRBV13,TRBJ2-1,TRBD2,.,CASSLTPSGGNEQFF,TGTGCCAGCAGCTTGACTCCTAGCGGGGGGAACGAGCAGTTCTTC
TRBV12-3/TRBV12-4,TRBJ2-1,TRBD1,.,CASTPDRSNEQFF,TGTGCCAGCACCCCGGACAGGAGCAATGAGCAGTTCTTC
TRBV7-2,TRBJ1-4,TRBD1,.,CASSFVTGEKLFF,TGTGCCAGCAGCTTCGTGACAGGGGAAAAACTGTTTTTT
TRBV7-2,TRBJ1-2,TRBD1,.,CASSSDRGAGGYTF,TGTGCCAGCAGCTCCGACAGGGGGGCAGGTGGCTACACCTTC
TRBV30,TRBJ1-5,TRBD1,few,CAWSRTGGVQPQHF,TGTGCCTGGAGTCGGACAGGGGGCGTTCAGCCCCAGCATTTT
TRBV13,TRBJ1-2,TRBD1,once,CASSLSSTGGNYGYTF,TGTGCCAGCAGCTTATCCAGTACAGGGGGTAACTATGGCTACACCTTC
TRBV2,TRBJ1-2,.,.,CATYSALRGPNYGYTF,TGTGCCACTTACTCGGCCCTCCGCGGCCCCAACTATGGCTACACCTTC
TRBV3-1/TRBV3-2,TRBJ1-5,.,.,CASSQDPGVRDQPQHF,TGTGCCAGCAGCCAAGACCCGGGGGTTCGTGATCAGCCCCAGCATTTT
TRBV9,TRBJ1-1,.,.,CASSVAPGNTEAFF,TGTGCCAGCAGCGTAGCTCCGGGGAACACTGAAGCTTTCTTT
TRBV10-3,TRBJ2-3,TRBD2,.,CATTPGTRDPTDTQYF,TGTGCCACCACTCCCGGGACTAGGGACCCCACAGATACGCAGTATTTT
TRBV6-5,TRBJ2-7,TRBD1,once,CASSYFRTGDYEQYF,TGTGCCAGCAGTTATTTCAGGACAGGGGATTACGAGCAGTACTTC
TRBV24-1,TRBJ1-3,TRBD1,.,CATSDFTPFTTGSGNTIYF,TGTGCCACCAGTGATTTTACGCCCTTTACGACAGGGTCTGGAAACACCATATATTTT
TRBV5-6,TRBJ1-2,.,.,CASSFTAATYGYTF,TGTGCCAGCAGCTTCACAGCGGCGACCTATGGCTACACCTTC
TRBV5-1,TRBJ2-2,TRBD1,.,CASLLGAGGSTGELFF,TGCGCCAGCCTATTAGGGGCAGGGGGAAGCACCGGGGAGCTGTTTTTT
TRBV10-3,TRBJ2-1,TRBD2,.,CAISVAGRLAINEQFF,TGTGCCATCAGTGTGGCGGGGAGACTAGCAATAAATGAGCAGTTCTTC